Following are 7 T cell receptor beta chains from one sample sequenced in a study of T cell responses to AZD1222 COVID-19 vaccine. Using immunoSEQ multiplex PCR, the repertoire was profiled, and TCRdb retains in-frame clones only, with some absent. The sample carries more than 95,000 clones, 82% recorded once. This specimen was peripheral blood, taken on day 0 of AZD1222 vaccination. These receptor sequences come from an adult in good health.

In its sample, this clone was seen once. The chain employs TRBV5-5 and TRBJ2-1, with a possible D match to TRBD2 (5 bases). The germline V gene encodes CDR1 SGHKS and CDR2 YYEKEE (reference sequence). V lost 3 bases to trimming and J lost 5 bases, with 12 bases between them. CDR3 length equals 14 residues. CDR3 sequence reads: CASSSGSRNNEQFF. The DNA of the CDR3 is TGTGCCAGCAGCTCGGGATCGAGGAACAATGAGCAGTTCTTC.

The chain uses TRBV19 and TRBJ2-7; 9 nucleotides agree with TRBD1. The junction had 5 bases not matched to a gene; V was cut back by 5 bases and J by 0 bases. Per germline, CDR1 LNHDA and CDR2 SQIVND (reference sequence). The CDR3 is 15 residues long. Here the CDR3 reads CASSADRGNSYEQYF. CDR3 nucleotide sequence: TGTGCCAGTAGTGCCGACAGGGGGAACTCCTACGAGCAGTACTTC.

The rearrangement uses TRBV5-1 and TRBJ1-2; unclear D gene. This CDR3 region has 15 residues. Trimming removed 1 base at V and 4 bases at J, with 14 bases between. Per germline, CDR1 SGHRS and CDR2 YFSETQ. CDR3 bases: TGCGCCAGCAGCTTGTCGCCAGGCCAGAGCTATGGCTACACCTTC. It is translated as CASSLSPGQSYGYTF.

Of note for this clone: Relative to the germline gene, one junction end is altered; a read error may explain this. The gene calls are TRBV27 and TRBJ1-1; TRBD1 aligns across 10 bases. The CDR3 has 16 residues. The germline gives CDR1 MNHEY, CDR2 SMNVEV (reference sequence). The CDR3 nucleotides read TGTGCCAGCAGTCCACCCTCGGGACAGGGGAACTCTGAAGCTTTCTTT. It is translated as CASSPPSGQGNSEAFF.

V usage is TRBV10-2 and J usage is TRBJ2-7; D is perhaps TRBD1 (6 bases). The CDR3 sequence is 15 residues long. V was clipped by 6 bases and J by 7 bases, with 22 bases between them. Germline CDR1 WSHSY, CDR2 SAAADI. CDR3 nucleotides: TGCGCCAGCAGGGTATTACAGGGACGGTCTAATGAGCAGTACTTC. Translating it yields CASRVLQGRSNEQYF.

This clone has a handful of counts. Other nucleotide sequences from this sample produce the same CDR3. The V and J genes are TRBV7-2 and TRBJ1-2; no clear D. The CDR3 extends over 15 amino acids. Per germline, CDR1 SGHTA and CDR2 FQGNSA. Trimming cost V 0 bases and J 4 bases, with 12 bases left between them. The CDR3 here is CASSLADVGPYGYTF. The CDR3 bases are TGTGCCAGCAGCTTAGCGGATGTGGGTCCCTATGGCTACACCTTC.

The chain recombines TRBV29-1 with TRBJ2-5; TRBD1 might be the D (6 bases). Looked up from germline, CDR1 is SQVTM and CDR2 is ANQGSEA. The V gene lost 3 bases and the J gene lost 9 bases, with 8 bases spanning the gap. This CDR3 contains 10 residues. The CDR3 loop is CSVDGGAQYF. The CDR3 DNA is TGCAGCGTTGATGGGGGCGCCCAGTACTTC.